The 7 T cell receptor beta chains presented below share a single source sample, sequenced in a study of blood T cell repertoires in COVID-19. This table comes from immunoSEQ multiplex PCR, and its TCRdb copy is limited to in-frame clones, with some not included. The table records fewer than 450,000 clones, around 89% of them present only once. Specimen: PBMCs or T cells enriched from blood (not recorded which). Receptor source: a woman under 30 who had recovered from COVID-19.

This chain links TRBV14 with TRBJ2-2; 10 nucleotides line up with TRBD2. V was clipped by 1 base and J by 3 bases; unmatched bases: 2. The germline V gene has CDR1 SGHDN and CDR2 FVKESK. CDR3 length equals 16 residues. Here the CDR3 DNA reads TGTGCCAGCAGCCAAGCCGGGACTAGCGACACCGGGGAGCTGTTTTTT. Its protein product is CASSQAGTSDTGELFF.

The CDR3 DNA reads as TGTGCCATCAGTGATAAGGGACAGGGTGGTCCTCACTATGGCTACACCTTC. Translating it yields CAISDKGQGGPHYGYTF. This chain uses TRBV10-3 with TRBJ1-2; 9 positions match TRBD1. Germline CDR1 ENHRY, CDR2 SYGVKD. J gave up 3 bases and V 3 bases, and 11 bases lay outside the gene matches. This CDR3 region has 17 residues.

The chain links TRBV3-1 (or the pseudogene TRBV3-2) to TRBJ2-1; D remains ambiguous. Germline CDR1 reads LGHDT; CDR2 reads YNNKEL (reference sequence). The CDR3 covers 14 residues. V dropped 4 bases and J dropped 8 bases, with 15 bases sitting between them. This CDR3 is CASSLELRHYEQFF. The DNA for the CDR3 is TGTGCCAGCAGCCTAGAGCTCCGACACTATGAGCAGTTCTTC.

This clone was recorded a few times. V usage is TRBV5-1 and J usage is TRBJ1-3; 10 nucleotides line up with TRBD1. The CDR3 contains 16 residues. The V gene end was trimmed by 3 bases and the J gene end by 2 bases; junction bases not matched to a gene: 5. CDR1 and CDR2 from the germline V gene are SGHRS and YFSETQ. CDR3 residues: CASSSGQGKAGNTIYF. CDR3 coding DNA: TGCGCCAGCAGCTCGGGACAGGGGAAAGCTGGAAACACCATATATTTT.

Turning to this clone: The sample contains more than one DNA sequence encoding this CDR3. The CDR3 bases are TGTGCCAGCAGCCCCCCCGACAGCTACGAGCAGTACTTC. It encodes CASSPPDSYEQYF. The chain is built from TRBV7-9 and TRBJ2-7, with a weak D call TRBD1 (5 bases). Germline values: CDR1 SEHNR, CDR2 FQNEAQ (reference sequence). This CDR3 has 13 amino acids. Trimming cost V 5 bases and J 3 bases, with 11 bases left between them.

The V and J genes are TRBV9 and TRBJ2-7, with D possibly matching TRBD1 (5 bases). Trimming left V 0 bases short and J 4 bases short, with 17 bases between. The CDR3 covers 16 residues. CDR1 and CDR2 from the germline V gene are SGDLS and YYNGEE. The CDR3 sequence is CASSVADTVESYEQYF. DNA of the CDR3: TGTGCCAGCAGCGTAGCGGACACGGTGGAAAGTTACGAGCAGTACTTC.

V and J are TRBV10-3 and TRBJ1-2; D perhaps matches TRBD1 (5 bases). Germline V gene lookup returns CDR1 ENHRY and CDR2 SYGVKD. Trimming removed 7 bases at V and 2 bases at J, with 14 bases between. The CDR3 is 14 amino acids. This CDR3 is CAITPAKGNYGYTF. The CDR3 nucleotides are TGTGCCATCACGCCGGCGAAGGGGAACTATGGCTACACCTTC.